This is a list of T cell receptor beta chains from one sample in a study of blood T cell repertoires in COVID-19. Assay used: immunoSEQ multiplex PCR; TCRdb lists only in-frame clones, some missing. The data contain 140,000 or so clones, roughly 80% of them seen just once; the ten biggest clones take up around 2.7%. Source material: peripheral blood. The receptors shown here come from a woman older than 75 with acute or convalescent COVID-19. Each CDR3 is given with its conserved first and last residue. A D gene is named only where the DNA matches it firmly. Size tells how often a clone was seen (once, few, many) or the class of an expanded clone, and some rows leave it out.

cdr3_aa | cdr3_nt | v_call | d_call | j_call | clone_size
CASSLMSMGQGHYGYTF | TGTGCCAGCAGTTTAATGTCTATGGGACAGGGGCACTATGGCTACACCTTC | TRBV27 | TRBD1 | TRBJ1-2 | -
CASSSGQGINSPLHF | TGCGCCAGCAGCTCGGGACAGGGTATAAACTCACCCCTCCACTTT | TRBV5-1 | TRBD1 | TRBJ1-6 | -
CASSKRTGGGTEAFF | TGCGCCAGCAGCAAACGGACGGGAGGAGGCACTGAAGCTTTCTTT | TRBV5-1 | - | TRBJ1-1 | -
CASSVAGTGWDEQYF | TGTGCCAGCAGCGTAGCTGGGACAGGGTGGGACGAGCAGTACTTC | TRBV9 | TRBD1 | TRBJ2-7 | -
CASSRDRGSGYTF | TGTGCCAGCAGCCGGGACAGGGGGTCTGGCTACACCTTC | TRBV7-2 | TRBD1 | TRBJ1-2 | -
CASSATGYGYTF | TGTGCCAGCAGCGCGACAGGGTATGGCTACACCTTC | TRBV7-3 | TRBD1 | TRBJ1-2 | -
CASRAGVDTGELFF | TGTGCCAGTAGGGCGGGGGTAGACACCGGGGAGCTGTTTTTT | TRBV19 | TRBD2 | TRBJ2-2 | few
CASSYRLGETQYF | TGTGCCAGCAGCTACAGGTTGGGGGAGACCCAGTACTTC | TRBV3-1/TRBV3-2 | - | TRBJ2-5 | -
CASSFGAGASNIYF | TGTGCCAGCAGCTTTGGGGCAGGGGCCTCCAATATATATTTT | TRBV5-5 | - | TRBJ1-3 | few
CASSIDLAGGFDTQYF | TGTGCCAGTAGTATAGATCTTGCGGGGGGCTTCGATACGCAGTATTTT | TRBV19 | TRBD2 | TRBJ2-3 | -
CASRQDSSGYTF | TGTGCCAGCAGGCAGGACAGTTCTGGCTACACCTTC | TRBV12-3/TRBV12-4 | - | TRBJ1-2 | -
CASSETRGGNQPQHF | TGTGCCAGCAGTGAAACCAGGGGCGGCAATCAGCCCCAGCATTTT | TRBV2 | - | TRBJ1-5 | -
CASSLESGYSYNSPLHF | TGTGCCAGCAGTTTAGAATCAGGGTACTCCTATAATTCACCCCTCCACTTT | TRBV27 | - | TRBJ1-6 | -
CASSNRDFPGGYGYTF | TGTGCCAGCAGCAACCGGGACTTCCCGGGGGGTTATGGCTACACCTTC | TRBV21-1 | - | TRBJ1-2 | few
CASSGSGYSNQPQHF | TGTGCCAGCAGTGGGTCAGGCTATAGCAATCAGCCCCAGCATTTT | TRBV27 | - | TRBJ1-5 | -
CASSTLTLWAEAFF | TGTGCCAGTAGTACCTTAACTCTCTGGGCAGAAGCTTTCTTT | TRBV19 | - | TRBJ1-1 | -
CASSLGGGHQETQYF | TGTGCCAGCAGTTTAGGCGGGGGCCACCAAGAGACCCAGTACTTC | TRBV28 | - | TRBJ2-5 | -
CASGTGNQPQHF | TGTGCCAGCGGGACAGGCAATCAGCCCCAGCATTTT | TRBV6-5 | TRBD1 | TRBJ1-5 | -
CASSLWPSLRDRNTEAFF | TGTGCCAGCAGCTTGTGGCCCTCGCTCCGGGACAGAAACACTGAAGCTTTCTTT | TRBV5-5 | TRBD1 | TRBJ1-1 | -
CASSMGQGRTEAFF | TGTGCCAGTAGTATGGGGCAGGGGCGGACTGAAGCTTTCTTT | TRBV19 | - | TRBJ1-1 | few
CASSLRQGKAEAFF | TGCGCCAGCAGCCTTAGACAGGGCAAGGCTGAAGCTTTCTTT | TRBV4-1 | TRBD1 | TRBJ1-1 | -
CAWRAPGVGKSNQPQHF | TGTGCCTGGAGGGCCCCCGGGGTAGGTAAAAGCAATCAGCCCCAGCATTTT | TRBV30 | - | TRBJ1-5 | -